This T cell receptor beta chain was sequenced during a study of T-cell reconstitution after alpha-beta-depleted transplantation in children. Findings of the study overall: Newly generated T cells supplied most T-cell counts and diversity one year post-transplant. Recipient T cells and thymic progenitors that survived gave rise to the high TCRbeta diversity observed at day 60 in some patients.

It was with unique molecular identifiers that the TCRbeta library was prepared. A single record per CDR3 protein comes from TCRdb applying MiXCR to the PCR reads. The sample includes 140,000 or so distinct CDR3 sequences, roughly 9% of them seen just once. Germline CDR1 MGHDK, CDR2 SYGVNS. The V and J ends lost 3 bases and 2 bases, in that order; junction bases with no gene match: 18. The CDR3 contains 19 residues. A note on this clonotype: Its specificity is unknown.

This receptor was taken from a female patient aged 2-9 years who had a stem cell transplant for congenital amegakaryocytic thrombocytopenia, so the T cells may come from the graft donor. The starting material was PBMCs, mostly from graft donor cells, obtained 180 days after TCRalphabeta/CD19-depleted stem cell transplant. This chain connects TRBV25-1 to TRBJ2-5; 7 bases are a match to TRBD1. This CDR3 reads CASSDRDSRGTELQETQYF. The CDR3 DNA follows: TGTGCCAGCAGTGATCGAGATTCGAGGGGGACAGAACTTCAAGAGACCCAGTACTTC.